The 11 T cell receptor beta chains below come from one sample, sequenced in a study of regulatory T cells in long-lasting Graves disease (dated by TCRdb to 2020 to 2023). Library generation was performed with multiplex PCR. Sequenced using an Illumina HiSeq 4000. To build TCR beta libraries, CDR3 regions were amplified by Arm-PCR using iRepertoire HTBI primers. The public reads were reprocessed in TCRdb via fastp at Q25 and MiXCR, keeping in-frame beta chains. Each entry merges the rows of one CDR3 protein and shows their most common DNA and genes. The sample profile shows roughly 450,000 distinct CDR3 sequences; less than 25% of them were found once. Approximately 25% of the sample goes to the ten largest clones. The time point label corresponds to: persistent/refractory GD, antithyroid drugs over 5 years with positive TRAb. RNA was extracted from PBMCs in TRIzol for both TCR sequencing and RNA sequencing.

This sample comprised peripheral blood mononuclear cells (PBMCs), obtained when the disease was refractory, from a patient treated with antithyroid drugs. The receptors derive from a female donor with Graves disease.

The gene calls are TRBV19 and TRBJ1-2; no reliable D call. There are 15 residues in the CDR3. Looked up from germline, CDR1 is LNHDA and CDR2 is SQIVND (reference sequence). Trimming cost V 4 bases and J 2 bases, with 14 bases left between them. CDR3 bases: TGTGCCAGTAGTACCGACGGACGGACGAACTATGGCTACACCTTC. It encodes CASSTDGRTNYGYTF.

This clonotype was counted only a few times. The rearrangement links TRBV6-2 or TRBV6-3 to TRBJ1-1; maybe TRBD1 (6 bases). Germline CDR1 is MNHEY and CDR2 is SVGEGT. Trimming removed 7 bases from V and 3 bases from J, with 21 bases in between. CDR3 length equals 16 residues. The chain's CDR3 is CASTYDPRGPHTEAFF. CDR3 sequence (DNA): TGTGCCAGCACCTACGACCCCCGGGGGCCGCACACTGAAGCTTTCTTT.

For this clonotype: A much bigger clone sits one base away, suggesting this may be a read error. This sequence joins TRBV2 and TRBJ2-7, with TRBD1 matching over 7 bases. The J segment lost 2 bases and the V segment lost 8 bases, leaving 6 bases of the junction unmatched. Looked up from germline, CDR1 is SNHLY and CDR2 is FYNNEI. The CDR3 is 13 amino acids. CDR3: CASGIDRAYEQYF. In DNA form, the CDR3 reads TGTGCCAGCGGGATAGACAGGGCCTACGAGCAGTACTTC. The full variable domain, its missing parts supplied by reference TRBV2 and TRBJ2-7, is EPEVTQTPSHQVTQMGQEVILRCVPISNHLYFYWYRQILGQKVEFLVSFYNNEISEKSEIFDDQFSVERPDGSNFTLKIRSTKLEDSAMYFCASGIDRAYEQYFGPGTRLTVT.

This clonotype was seen a single time. This may stem from a read error, because a much larger clone lies one nucleotide away. The chain joins TRBV12-3 or TRBV12-4 to TRBJ2-7, with D unresolved. The CDR3 length is 12 residues. This CDR3 reads CVSSTDGYEQYF. The CDR3 DNA reads TGTGTCAGCAGTACCGACGGCTACGAGCAGTACTTC.

This clonotype showed up many times. The chain has TRBV15 and TRBJ1-1; D unclear. Germline lookup yields CDR1 LNHNV and CDR2 YYDKDF (reference sequence). This CDR3 is built from 16 residues. Trimming removed 0 bases at V and 0 bases at J, with 11 bases between. This chain's CDR3 is CATSREGASLNTEAFF. The CDR3 bases are TGTGCCACCAGCAGAGAGGGTGCATCCTTGAACACTGAAGCTTTCTTT. The entire variable domain, with the rest obtained from reference TRBV15 and TRBJ1-1, is as follows: DAMVIQNPRYQVTQFGKPVTLSCSQTLNHNVMYWYQQKSSQAPKLLFHYYDKDFNNEADTPDNFQSRRPNTSFCFLDIRSPGLGDTAMYLCATSREGASLNTEAFFGQGTRLTVV.

There are many counts of this clonotype. The V gene is TRBV2, the J gene TRBJ2-7, with 9 positions matching TRBD1. The CDR3 covers 15 residues. V shed 3 bases, J shed 4 bases, and the junction held 7 bases outside the gene matches. CDR1 SNHLY and CDR2 FYNNEI come from the germline V gene. The CDR3 spells CASSESGTGSYEQYF. The CDR3 bases are TGTGCCAGCAGTGAGTCGGGGACAGGGAGTTACGAGCAGTACTTC. Supplemented by reference TRBV2 and TRBJ2-7, the full variable domain reads EPEVTQTPSHQVTQMGQEVILRCVPISNHLYFYWYRQILGQKVEFLVSFYNNEISEKSEIFDDQFSVERPDGSNFTLKIRSTKLEDSAMYFCASSESGTGSYEQYFGPGTRLTVT.

This clonotype was recorded at least ten times. Possible read error: a much larger clone is one base away. The chain carries TRBV6-9 and TRBJ2-7; no clear D. V gave up 3 bases and J gave up 2 bases, with 2 bases separating them. This CDR3 region has 11 residues. In germline, CDR1 is MNHGY, CDR2 SVAAGI. The CDR3 nucleotides are TGTGCCAGCAGTTACCCCTACGAGCAGTACTTC. Translation: CASSYPYEQYF.

The rearrangement joins TRBV20-1 to TRBJ1-1; D is possibly TRBD1 (5 bases). Germline V gene data show CDR1 as DFQATT and CDR2 as SNEGSKA (reference sequence). This CDR3 region has 14 residues. V was cut by 5 bases and J by 2 bases, with 15 bases left in between. Here the CDR3 DNA reads TGCAGTGCTGCAGGACATCACCGAAACACTGAAGCTTTCTTT. Translated, it gives CSAAGHHRNTEAFF.

The chain couples TRBV30 to TRBJ1-1; D is ambiguous. The CDR3 has 13 amino acids. The germline V and J ends were trimmed by 3 bases and 4 bases, with 12 bases remaining between them. Germline assignment: CDR1 GTSNPN and CDR2 SVGIG (reference sequence). In DNA, the CDR3 is TGTGCCTGGAGGGCACCGCCGAGCACTGAAGCTTTCTTT. Translating it yields CAWRAPPSTEAFF.

The rearrangement joins TRBV30 to TRBJ1-2; perhaps TRBD1 as D (6 bases). The CDR3 loop spans 14 amino acids. Germline loops: CDR1 GTSNPN, CDR2 SVGIG (reference sequence). The V and J ends lost 3 bases and 5 bases respectively, with 16 bases between them. This CDR3 reads CAWRLLTGLYGYTF. The CDR3 DNA follows: TGTGCCTGGAGACTACTTACAGGGCTGTATGGCTACACCTTC. Full variable domain (remainder filled in from reference TRBV30 and TRBJ1-2): SQTIHQWPATLVQPVGSPLSLECTVEGTSNPNLYWYRQAAGRGLQLLFYSVGIGQISSEVPQNLSASRPQDRQFILSSKKLLLSDSGFYLCAWRLLTGLYGYTFGSGTRLTVV.

This clonotype was counted many times. CDR3 DNA: TGCAGTGCTACCGACGCTGCAGGGACAGCGGAAGAGCAGTACTTC. It yields the protein CSATDAAGTAEEQYF. The chain is built from TRBV20-1 and TRBJ2-7, with 7 bases matching TRBD1. This CDR3 has 15 amino acids. After removal of 4 bases from V and 7 bases from J, the junction contained 16 bases not matched to a gene. CDR1 and CDR2 (germline): DFQATT, SNEGSKA (reference sequence).